These 25 T cell receptor beta chains came from one sample sequenced in a study of shared clonotypes between healthy human individuals. The data were produced by immunoSEQ multiplex PCR, yet TCRdb's version contains in-frame clones alone and is incomplete. The sample shows approximately 2,000,000 clones, just under 95% of them seen only once. What was sequenced was naive CD4+ T cells from PBMCs. Stated subset: CD45RA+ positively selected. These receptors originate from a man in his late teens or twenties in good health. Some clones in this sample may be carry-over from other donors' samples.

V is TRBV5-1 and J is TRBJ2-1; TRBD2 matches 14 bases. The length of the CDR3 is 16 residues. V shed 5 bases, J shed 3 bases, and the junction held 4 bases outside the gene matches. The germline CDR1 and CDR2 sequences are SGHRS and YFSETQ. Here the CDR3 DNA reads TGCGCCAGCAGGAGACTAGCGGGAGGGTACTACAATGAGCAGTTCTTC. This translates into CASRRLAGGYYNEQFF. Looking up the rest from reference TRBV5-1 and TRBJ2-1 gives the full variable domain: KAGVTQTPRYLIKTRGQQVTLSCSPISGHRSVSWYQQTPGQGLQFLFEYFSETQRNKGNFPGRFSGRQFSNSRSEMNVSTLELGDSALYLCASRRLAGGYYNEQFFGPGTRLTVL.

In the case of this clone: Other DNA variants within this sample encode the same CDR3. The chain links TRBV7-3 to TRBJ2-1; D not resolved. The length of the CDR3 is 13 residues. With 2 bases removed from V and 4 bases from J, the gap between germline ends came to 6 bases. Germline V gives CDR1 SGHTA, CDR2 FQGTGA. CDR3: CASSLGLYNEQFF. The CDR3 DNA follows: TGTGCCAGCAGCTTAGGGCTGTACAATGAGCAGTTCTTC.

As concerns this clone: This sample also contains other DNA sequences that code for the same CDR3. This chain links TRBV9 with TRBJ1-3; the D is unclear. V lost 4 bases to trimming and J lost 0 bases, with 11 bases between them. The germline gives CDR1 SGDLS, CDR2 YYNGEE. The CDR3 totals 15 residues. The CDR3 DNA reads as TGTGCCAGCAGCCCCAGGACGGGCTCTGGAAACACCATATATTTT. Translation: CASSPRTGSGNTIYF.

The chain employs TRBV5-4 and TRBJ2-1; 8 bases line up with TRBD1. This CDR3 region has 15 residues. Germline V CDR1 and CDR2: SGHNT, YYREEE (reference sequence). V dropped 4 bases and J dropped 6; count of bases not matched to a gene: 9. The CDR3 coding sequence is TGTGCCAGCAGCCCACCTCGGACAGGGTCCAATGAGCAGTTCTTC. As protein: CASSPPRTGSNEQFF.

This chain connects TRBV7-9 to TRBJ2-5; D not certain. The length of the CDR3 is 13 residues. With 6 bases removed from V and 5 bases from J, the gap between germline ends came to 13 bases. CDR1 is SEHNR and CDR2 is FQNEAQ in the germline V gene (reference sequence). DNA of the CDR3: TGTGCCAGCAGGCCCCCTAATCGGGAGACCCAGTACTTC. It specifies CASRPPNRETQYF.

J is TRBJ1-2 and V is TRBV13; no reliable D call. Per germline, CDR1 PRHDT and CDR2 FYEKMQ (reference sequence). Trimming stripped 3 bases from V and 4 bases from J, with 6 bases between. The CDR3 consists of 12 residues. CDR3 nucleotide sequence: TGTGCCAGCAGCTTTGGTACCTATGGCTACACCTTC. Protein sequence: CASSFGTYGYTF.

V and J are TRBV4-3 and TRBJ2-7, with 8 bases matching TRBD1. CDR1 LGHNA and CDR2 YSLEER come from the germline V gene. Trimming removed 4 bases from V and 7 bases from J; junction bases left unmatched: 9. CDR3 length: 14 amino acids. CDR3 protein: CASSRTIRGREQYF. As DNA, the CDR3 is TGCGCCAGCAGCCGGACCATCAGGGGGCGGGAGCAGTACTTC.

This chain connects TRBV29-1 to TRBJ2-7; 16 positions match TRBD2. V shed 6 bases and J 6 bases; nucleotides not matched to a gene: 20. The CDR3 runs to 19 residues. CDR1 is SQVTM, CDR2 ANQGSEA, per germline. The CDR3 region is CSVTRPGGPGTSGRGEQYF. CDR3 bases: TGCAGCGTCACCCGCCCAGGGGGCCCCGGGACTAGCGGGAGGGGCGAGCAGTACTTC.

The chain joins TRBV28 to TRBJ1-1; D perhaps matches TRBD1 (5 bases). V shed 7 bases and J shed 0 bases, with 18 bases lying between them. CDR3 length: 16 amino acids. Germline CDR1 reads MDHEN; CDR2 reads SYDVKM. This CDR3 reads CASISAGAGLNTEAFF. CDR3 DNA: TGTGCCAGCATAAGTGCGGGCGCGGGACTGAACACTGAAGCTTTCTTT.

The chain couples TRBV4-1 to TRBJ2-2; TRBD1 aligns across 8 bases. V dropped 4 bases and J dropped 5; count of bases not matched to a gene: 6. The CDR3 spans 15 residues. Per germline, CDR1 MGHRA and CDR2 YSYEKL. CDR3 in DNA: TGCGCCAGCAGCCTCGGACAGGGAGTTACCGGGGAGCTGTTTTTT. This gives the protein CASSLGQGVTGELFF.

The chain combines TRBV11-2 with TRBJ2-6; D possibly corresponds to TRBD1 (6 bases). The CDR3 has 18 residues. Per germline, CDR1 SGHAT and CDR2 FQNNGV. Trimming shortened V by 4 bases and J by 4 bases, and 20 bases separated the two germline ends. CDR3 DNA: TGTGCCAGCAGCTATGCTGGTACGGGACAAAGGGGGGCCAACGTCCTGACTTTC. It translates to CASSYAGTGQRGANVLTF.

The rearrangement links TRBV5-1 to TRBJ2-2; possible D gene TRBD2, 6 bases. CDR1 and CDR2 (germline): SGHRS, YFSETQ. The CDR3 covers 19 residues. Between the trimmed V and J ends, which lost 4 bases and 9 bases, there was a span of 31 bases. The CDR3 DNA reads as TGCGCCAGCAGCCCGGGGACTTCCTTGGGGGTTGCGGAGAATCGGGAGCTGTTTTTT. It specifies CASSPGTSLGVAENRELFF.

This clone was seen a few times. The rearrangement joins TRBV28 to TRBJ2-7; TRBD1 is a possible D gene (5 bases). This CDR3 region has 11 residues. The V gene's germline CDR1 is MDHEN and CDR2 SYDVKM. Trimming shortened V by 1 base and J by 7 bases, and 5 bases separated the two germline ends. The CDR3 loop reads CASSLYREQYF. The CDR3 bases are TGTGCCAGCAGTTTATACAGGGAGCAGTACTTC.

The gene calls are TRBV5-1 and TRBJ1-5, with 7 bases fitting TRBD1. Germline V gives CDR1 SGHRS, CDR2 YFSETQ. The CDR3 is 15 amino acids. V shed 1 base, J shed 4 bases, and the junction held 5 bases outside the gene matches. As DNA, the CDR3 is TGCGCCAGCAGCTTGAGTGGGGACAGAAATCAGCCCCAGCATTTT. Its protein is CASSLSGDRNQPQHF.

Note on this clone: The sample holds other DNA sequences that translate to the same CDR3. The chain combines TRBV30 with TRBJ2-7; TRBD2 agrees at 12 bases. The length of the CDR3 is 13 residues. The V and J ends lost 3 bases and 3 bases, in that order; junction bases with no gene match: 0. Germline lookup yields CDR1 GTSNPN and CDR2 SVGIG (reference sequence). CDR3 bases: TGTGCCTGGAGGACTAGCGGGAGCTACGAGCAGTACTTC. It translates to CAWRTSGSYEQYF.

Only one count was recorded for this clone. The V gene is TRBV7-2, the J gene TRBJ2-7, with 11 bases that match TRBD1. The CDR3 sequence is 16 residues long. V dropped 4 bases and J dropped 2; count of bases not matched to a gene: 7. Germline V gene sequence: CDR1 SGHTA, CDR2 FQGNSA. The CDR3 sequence: CASSSGTGGLPYEQYF. The CDR3 DNA reads as TGTGCCAGCAGCTCGGGGACAGGGGGGCTTCCCTACGAGCAGTACTTC.

The chain links TRBV6-1 to TRBJ2-2; TRBD2 agrees at 11 bases. The CDR3 totals 18 residues. Germline assignment: CDR1 MNHNS and CDR2 SASEGT. The ends lost 2 bases at V and 2 bases at J; junction bases unmatched: 7. The CDR3 nucleotides read TGTGCCAGCAGTGAACAACTTCTAGCGGGAGGCAACACCGGGGAGCTGTTTTTT. Translating gives CASSEQLLAGGNTGELFF.

The chain employs TRBV7-9 and TRBJ2-5, with no clear D. The J call could be wrong; TRBJ2-7 is a better fit for the DNA end. This CDR3 region has 15 residues. Per germline, CDR1 SEHNR and CDR2 FQNEAQ (reference sequence). The CDR3 region has the DNA TGTGCCAGCAGCCCCACCCTTGGTCCCTCCTACGAGCAGTACTTC. Encoded protein: CASSPTLGPSYEQYF.

This chain uses TRBV19 with TRBJ2-7; no definite D call. V lost 6 bases and J 3 bases, leaving 12 bases between the germline ends. The CDR3 consists of 13 residues. Looked up from germline, CDR1 is LNHDA and CDR2 is SQIVND (reference sequence). This CDR3 reads CASREADGYEQYF. CDR3 in DNA: TGTGCCAGTAGAGAGGCGGACGGCTACGAGCAGTACTTC.

The V call is TRBV2, the J call TRBJ2-3, with 8 positions matching TRBD1. Germline CDR1 is SNHLY and CDR2 is FYNNEI. V dropped 4 bases and J dropped 3; count of bases not matched to a gene: 6. This CDR3 is 15 amino acids long. The chain's CDR3 is CASSGMTGVTDTQYF. The CDR3 DNA reads TGTGCCAGCAGTGGAATGACAGGGGTGACAGATACGCAGTATTTT.

The CDR3 protein is CASSIGTFYNEQFF. For the CDR3, the DNA is TGTGCCAGCAGCATCGGGACTTTCTACAATGAGCAGTTCTTC. V usage is TRBV5-4 and J usage is TRBJ2-1, with D possibly being TRBD2 (6 bases). Germline CDR1 and CDR2: SGHNT and YYREEE (reference sequence). Deletions cut 4 bases from V and 3 bases from J, with 11 bases between. The CDR3 loop spans 14 amino acids.

The chain couples TRBV7-9 to TRBJ2-5, with D perhaps TRBD2 (6 bases). The V end was cut by 5 bases, the J end by 4 bases, with 14 bases between. This CDR3 is 14 amino acids long. Germline V gives CDR1 SEHNR, CDR2 FQNEAQ (reference sequence). CDR3 in amino acids: CASSAFRRGETQYF. The DNA of the CDR3 is TGTGCCAGCAGCGCATTCCGGCGGGGAGAGACCCAGTACTTC.

CDR3 coding DNA: TGTGCCATCAGAGGGGACACCTATACCGGGGAGCTGTTTTTT. Translated, it gives CAIRGDTYTGELFF. J is TRBJ2-2 and V is TRBV10-3; TRBD1 might be the D (6 bases). Germline values: CDR1 ENHRY, CDR2 SYGVKD. Trimming shortened V by 6 bases and J by 5 bases, and 13 bases separated the two germline ends. The CDR3 spans 14 residues.

CDR3 sequence: CASSLASGRGTYEQYF. CDR3 DNA: TGTGCCAGCAGCTTAGCGTCCGGCAGGGGCACCTACGAGCAGTACTTC. The rearrangement uses TRBV11-2 and TRBJ2-7, with D perhaps TRBD1 (6 bases). The germline gives CDR1 SGHAT, CDR2 FQNNGV. V shed 1 base and J shed 2 bases, with 15 bases lying between them. The CDR3 totals 16 residues.

CDR3 in DNA: TGTGCCAGCCAATACAGGAGCTCCTACGAGCAGTACTTC. Translated: CASQYRSSYEQYF. The rearrangement uses TRBV27 and TRBJ2-7; tentatively, D is TRBD1 (5 bases). This CDR3 has 13 amino acids. Germline values: CDR1 MNHEY, CDR2 SMNVEV (reference sequence). Between the trimmed V and J ends, which lost 8 bases and 0 bases, there was a span of 11 bases.